Listed below are T cell receptor beta chains from one sample, sequenced in a study of T cells after yellow fever vaccination. TCRdb re-called the 5' RACE reads through MiXCR, storing one row per CDR3 protein. The sample includes around 250,000 distinct CDR3 sequences, 6.5% to 8.5% seen only once; the top ten take more than 0.8%. This specimen was CD4+ T cells sorted from PBMCs, taken 15 days after the yellow fever booster vaccination. These receptors came from a man aged 30 to 45 who received the YFV17D yellow fever vaccine. Each CDR3 is given with its conserved first and last residue. D genes are given only for firm matches. A clone size is listed for some rows: how often the clone was seen (once, few, many), or a class if it is expanded.

>TRBJ2-5|TRBD2|.|TRBV5-1
CASSLAPAGQETQYF
TGCGCCAGCAGCTTGGCTCCAGCGGGGCAAGAGACCCAGTACTTC
>TRBJ1-4|.|few|TRBV6-1
CASSRTFNPGNEKLFF
TGTGCCAGCAGCCGGACGTTCAACCCGGGTAATGAAAAACTGTTTTTT
>TRBJ2-1|TRBD2|.|TRBV19
CASSIDRIAGGYNEQFF
TGTGCCAGTAGTATAGATCGGATAGCGGGAGGCTACAATGAGCAGTTCTTC
>TRBJ1-2|.|many|TRBV25-1
CASSGTGGKNYGYTF
TGTGCCAGCAGTGGGACCGGAGGGAAGAACTATGGCTACACCTTC
>TRBJ1-1|.|.|TRBV5-1
CASSLVGRENTEAFF
TGCGCCAGCAGCTTGGTTGGCAGGGAGAACACTGAAGCTTTCTTT
>TRBJ2-7|.|few|TRBV18
CASSPVERGYEQYF
TGTGCCAGCTCACCAGTGGAGAGGGGCTACGAGCAGTACTTC
>TRBJ1-4|.|many|TRBV6-1
CASRSDGNEKLFF
TGTGCCAGCAGGTCGGACGGTAATGAAAAACTGTTTTTT
>TRBJ1-5|.|.|TRBV5-1
CASSLQGYSNQPQHF
TGCGCCAGCAGCTTACAGGGCTATAGCAATCAGCCCCAGCATTTT
>TRBJ2-5|.|few|TRBV24-1
CATSGPNQETQYF
TGTGCCACCAGTGGTCCAAACCAAGAGACCCAGTACTTC
>TRBJ2-7|.|.|TRBV28
CASKGTTTYEQYF
TGTGCCAGCAAAGGGACAACCACCTACGAGCAGTACTTC
>TRBJ1-4|.|.|TRBV15
CATSRDPGKKLFF
TGTGCCACCAGCAGAGATCCCGGAAAAAAACTGTTTTTT
>TRBJ1-5|.|few|TRBV20-1
CSARDVTGESPQHF
TGCAGTGCTAGAGATGTCACAGGAGAATCGCCCCAGCATTTT
>TRBJ2-5|.|many|TRBV3-1
CASSQGQIETQYF
TGTGCCAGCAGCCAAGGACAGATCGAGACCCAGTACTTC
>TRBJ2-5|.|.|TRBV18
CASSPVPVHETQYF
TGTGCCAGCTCACCGGTCCCCGTTCACGAGACCCAGTACTTC
>TRBJ2-2|.|.|TRBV20-1
CSARDRRGDSNTGELFF
TGCAGTGCTAGAGATCGGAGGGGGGACTCGAACACCGGGGAGCTGTTTTTT
>TRBJ2-2|.|many|TRBV5-6
CASSHLGGSNTGELFF
TGTGCCAGCAGCCACCTAGGGGGATCGAACACCGGGGAGCTGTTTTTT
>TRBJ2-4|TRBD2|.|TRBV7-2
CASSVSTSGSAKNIQYF
TGTGCCAGCAGCGTTTCGACTAGCGGGAGCGCCAAAAACATTCAGTACTTC